The clone carrying this T cell receptor (beta chain) was seen once. This sample is part of a study of cytomegalovirus exposure and HLA in healthy donors. Trimming at V came to 4 bases and at J to 0 bases, leaving 23 bases not matched to a gene. The CDR3 contains 21 residues. Germline loops: CDR1 WNHNN, CDR2 SYGVQD (reference sequence). PCR used 60 Vbeta primers and 13 Jbeta primers. Libraries were prepared by immunoSEQ multiplex PCR; TCRdb keeps only in-frame clonotypes and omits some of them. The data contain some 140,000 clones, about 80% of them singletons. Sequenced input: PBMCs. The TCR was taken from a man aged 30 to 45 in good health and CMV-seropositive. The chain is built from TRBV10-1 and TRBJ1-1, with 7 bases identical to TRBD1. For the CDR3, the DNA is TGCGCCAGCAGTGTAGGACAGGCTCACATTTACCGATTAATAATGAACACTGAAGCTTTCTTT. As protein: CASSVGQAHIYRLIMNTEAFF.